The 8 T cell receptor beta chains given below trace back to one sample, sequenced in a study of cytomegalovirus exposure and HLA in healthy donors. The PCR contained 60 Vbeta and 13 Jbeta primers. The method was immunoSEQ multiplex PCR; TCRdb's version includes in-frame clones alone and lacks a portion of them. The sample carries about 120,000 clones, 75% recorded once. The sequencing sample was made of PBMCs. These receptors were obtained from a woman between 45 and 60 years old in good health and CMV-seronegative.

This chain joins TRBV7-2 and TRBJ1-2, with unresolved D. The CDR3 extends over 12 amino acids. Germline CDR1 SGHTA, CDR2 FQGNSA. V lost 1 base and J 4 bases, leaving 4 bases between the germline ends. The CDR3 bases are TGTGCCAGCAGCTTAGATATCTATGGCTACACCTTC. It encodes CASSLDIYGYTF.

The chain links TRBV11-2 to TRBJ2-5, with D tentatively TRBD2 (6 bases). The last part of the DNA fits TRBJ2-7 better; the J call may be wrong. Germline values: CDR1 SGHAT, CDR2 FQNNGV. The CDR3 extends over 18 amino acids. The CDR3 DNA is TGTGCCAGCAGCGCCCAAGTCGGACGGGACTCCCGAATCTACGAGCAGTACTTC. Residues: CASSAQVGRDSRIYEQYF.

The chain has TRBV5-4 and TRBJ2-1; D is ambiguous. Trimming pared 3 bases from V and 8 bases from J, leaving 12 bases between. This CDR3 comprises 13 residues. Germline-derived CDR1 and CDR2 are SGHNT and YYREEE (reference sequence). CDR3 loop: CASSYEGEDEQFF. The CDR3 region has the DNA TGTGCCAGCAGCTATGAAGGTGAGGATGAGCAGTTCTTC. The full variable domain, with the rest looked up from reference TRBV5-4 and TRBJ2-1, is ETGVTQSPTHLIKTRGQQVTLRCSSQSGHNTVSWYQQALGQGPQFIFQYYREEENGRGNFPPRFSGLQFPNYSSELNVNALELDDSALYLCASSYEGEDEQFFGPGTRLTVL.

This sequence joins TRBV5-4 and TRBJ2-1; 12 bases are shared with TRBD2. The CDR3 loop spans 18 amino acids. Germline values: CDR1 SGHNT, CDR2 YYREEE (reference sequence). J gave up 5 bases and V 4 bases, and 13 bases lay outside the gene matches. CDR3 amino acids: CASSPWGVTSGGNNEQFF. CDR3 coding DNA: TGTGCCAGCAGCCCTTGGGGTGTGACTAGCGGGGGCAACAATGAGCAGTTCTTC. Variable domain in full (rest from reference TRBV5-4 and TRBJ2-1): ETGVTQSPTHLIKTRGQQVTLRCSSQSGHNTVSWYQQALGQGPQFIFQYYREEENGRGNFPPRFSGLQFPNYSSELNVNALELDDSALYLCASSPWGVTSGGNNEQFFGPGTRLTVL.

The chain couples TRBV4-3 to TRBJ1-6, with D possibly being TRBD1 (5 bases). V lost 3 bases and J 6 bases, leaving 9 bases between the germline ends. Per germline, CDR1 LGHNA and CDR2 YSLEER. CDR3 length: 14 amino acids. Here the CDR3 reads CASSQGDSNSPLHF. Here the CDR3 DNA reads TGCGCCAGCAGCCAGGGCGACAGTAATTCACCCCTCCACTTT.

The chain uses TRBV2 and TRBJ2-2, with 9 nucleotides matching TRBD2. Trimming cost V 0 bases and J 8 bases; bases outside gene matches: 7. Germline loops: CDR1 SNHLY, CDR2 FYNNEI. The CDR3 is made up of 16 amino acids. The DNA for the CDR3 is TGTGCCAGCAGTGAAGCTTGGACTAGCGTCGGGGGGGAGCTGTTTTTT. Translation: CASSEAWTSVGGELFF.

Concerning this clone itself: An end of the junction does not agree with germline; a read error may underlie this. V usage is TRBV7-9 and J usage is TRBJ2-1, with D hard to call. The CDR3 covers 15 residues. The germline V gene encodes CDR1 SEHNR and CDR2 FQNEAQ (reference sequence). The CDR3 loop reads CSSSFGRSSYNEQFF. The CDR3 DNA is TGTTCCAGCAGTTTCGGTAGAAGCTCCTACAATGAGCAGTTCTTC.

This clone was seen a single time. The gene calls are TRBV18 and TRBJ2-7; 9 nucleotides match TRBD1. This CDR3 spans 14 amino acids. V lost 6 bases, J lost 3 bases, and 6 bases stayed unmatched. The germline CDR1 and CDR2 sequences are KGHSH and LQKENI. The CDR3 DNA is TGTGCCAGCTCCCTGCGGGACAGGGACTACGAGCAGTACTTC. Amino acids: CASSLRDRDYEQYF.